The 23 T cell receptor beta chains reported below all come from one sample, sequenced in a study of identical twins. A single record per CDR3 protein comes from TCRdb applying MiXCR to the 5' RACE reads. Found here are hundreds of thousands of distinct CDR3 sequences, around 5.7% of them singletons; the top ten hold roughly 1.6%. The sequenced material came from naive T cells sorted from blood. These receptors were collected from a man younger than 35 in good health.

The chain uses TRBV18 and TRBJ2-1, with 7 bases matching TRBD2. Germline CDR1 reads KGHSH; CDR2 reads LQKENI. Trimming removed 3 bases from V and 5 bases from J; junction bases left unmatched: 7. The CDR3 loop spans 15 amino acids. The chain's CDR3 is CASSPGGFTDNEQFF. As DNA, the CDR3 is TGTGCCAGCTCACCGGGAGGGTTCACCGACAATGAGCAGTTCTTC.

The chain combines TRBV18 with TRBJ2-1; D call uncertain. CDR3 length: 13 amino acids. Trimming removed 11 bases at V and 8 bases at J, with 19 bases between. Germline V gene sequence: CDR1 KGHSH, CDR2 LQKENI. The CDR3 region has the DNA TGTGCCGCATCCCGTTCGAGGAGCGATGAGCAGTTCTTC. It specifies CAASRSRSDEQFF.

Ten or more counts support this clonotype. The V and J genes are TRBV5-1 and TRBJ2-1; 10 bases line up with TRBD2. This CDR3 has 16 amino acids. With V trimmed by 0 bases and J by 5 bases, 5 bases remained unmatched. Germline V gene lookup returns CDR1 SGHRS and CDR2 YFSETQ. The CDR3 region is CASSLGLAGLDNEQFF. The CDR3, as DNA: TGCGCCAGCAGCTTGGGACTAGCGGGTCTAGACAATGAGCAGTTCTTC.

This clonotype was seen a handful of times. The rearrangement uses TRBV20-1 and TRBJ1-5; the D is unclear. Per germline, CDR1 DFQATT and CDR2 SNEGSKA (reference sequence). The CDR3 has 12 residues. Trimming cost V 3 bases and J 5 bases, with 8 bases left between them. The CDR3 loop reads CSASVGDQPQHF. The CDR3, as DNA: TGCAGTGCTAGTGTCGGGGATCAGCCCCAGCATTTT.

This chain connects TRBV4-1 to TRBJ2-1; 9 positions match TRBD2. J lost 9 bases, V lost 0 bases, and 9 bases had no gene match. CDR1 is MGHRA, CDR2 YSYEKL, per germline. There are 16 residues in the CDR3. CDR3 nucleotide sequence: TGCGCCAGCAGCCAAGAAGGAAGCGGGAGGCCGGGTGAGCAGTTCTTC. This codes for CASSQEGSGRPGEQFF.

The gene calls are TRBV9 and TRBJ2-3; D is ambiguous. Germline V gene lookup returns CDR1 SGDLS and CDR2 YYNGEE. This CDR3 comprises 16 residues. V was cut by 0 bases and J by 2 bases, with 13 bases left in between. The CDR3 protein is CASSVGGTANTDTQYF. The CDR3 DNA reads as TGTGCCAGCAGCGTAGGCGGAACGGCCAACACAGATACGCAGTATTTT.

The CDR3, as DNA: TGTGCCAGCAGTTTATTGGGGACAGGGGGAATCGGGGGCAATCAGCCCCAGCATTTT. Encoded protein: CASSLLGTGGIGGNQPQHF. V is TRBV12-3 or TRBV12-4 and J is TRBJ1-5; 11 bases agree with TRBD1. V was clipped by 2 bases and J by 2 bases; unmatched bases: 11. The CDR3 length is 19 residues.

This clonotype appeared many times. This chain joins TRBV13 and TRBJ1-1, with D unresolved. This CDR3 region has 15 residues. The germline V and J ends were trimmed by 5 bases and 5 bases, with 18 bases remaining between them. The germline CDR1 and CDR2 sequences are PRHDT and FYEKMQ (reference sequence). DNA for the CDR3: TGTGCCAGCAGCGTTTTAGGGCAAGCGGGGACTGAAGCTTTCTTT. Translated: CASSVLGQAGTEAFF.

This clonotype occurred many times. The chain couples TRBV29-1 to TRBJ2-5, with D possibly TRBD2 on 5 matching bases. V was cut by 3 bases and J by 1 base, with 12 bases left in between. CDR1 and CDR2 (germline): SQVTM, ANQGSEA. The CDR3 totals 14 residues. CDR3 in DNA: TGCAGCGTTGACAATCCGGGGATCCAAGAGACCCAGTACTTC. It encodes CSVDNPGIQETQYF.

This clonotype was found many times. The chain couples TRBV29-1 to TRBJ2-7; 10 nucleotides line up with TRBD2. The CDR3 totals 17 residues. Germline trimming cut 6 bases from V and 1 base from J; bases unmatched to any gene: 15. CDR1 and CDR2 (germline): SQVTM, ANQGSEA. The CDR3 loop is CSVKKGLAGGISYEQYF. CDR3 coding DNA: TGCAGCGTGAAAAAAGGCTTAGCGGGAGGAATATCCTACGAGCAGTACTTC.

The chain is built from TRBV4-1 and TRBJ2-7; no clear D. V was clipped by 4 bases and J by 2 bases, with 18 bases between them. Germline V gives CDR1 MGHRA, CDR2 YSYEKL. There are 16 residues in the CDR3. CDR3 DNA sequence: TGCGCCAGCAGCCTCGCTTCAACTGACGGGCCCTACGAGCAGTACTTC. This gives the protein CASSLASTDGPYEQYF.

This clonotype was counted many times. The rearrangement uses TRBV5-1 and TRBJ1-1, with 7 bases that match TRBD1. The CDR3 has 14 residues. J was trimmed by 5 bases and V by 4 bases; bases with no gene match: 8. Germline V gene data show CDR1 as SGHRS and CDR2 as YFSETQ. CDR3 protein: CASSPQQGQTEAFF. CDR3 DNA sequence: TGCGCCAGCAGCCCACAACAGGGACAGACTGAAGCTTTCTTT.

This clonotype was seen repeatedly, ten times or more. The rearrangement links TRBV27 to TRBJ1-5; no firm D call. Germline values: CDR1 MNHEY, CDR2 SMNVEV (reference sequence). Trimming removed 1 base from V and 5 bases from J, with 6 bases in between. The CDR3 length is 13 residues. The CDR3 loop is CASSLYSDQPQHF. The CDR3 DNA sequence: TGTGCCAGCAGTTTATACAGTGATCAGCCCCAGCATTTT.

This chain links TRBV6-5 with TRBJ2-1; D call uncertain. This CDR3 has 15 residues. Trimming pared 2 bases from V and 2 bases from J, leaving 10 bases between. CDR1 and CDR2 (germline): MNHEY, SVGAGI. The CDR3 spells CASSYGAPAYNEQFF. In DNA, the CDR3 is TGTGCCAGCAGTTACGGAGCGCCTGCCTACAATGAGCAGTTCTTC.

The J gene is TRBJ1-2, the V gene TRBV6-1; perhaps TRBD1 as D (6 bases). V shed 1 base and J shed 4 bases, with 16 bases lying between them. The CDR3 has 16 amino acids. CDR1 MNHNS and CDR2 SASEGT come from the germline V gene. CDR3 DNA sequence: TGTGCCAGCAGTGAAGTTCACGGGGGCTCTCCCTATGGCTACACCTTC. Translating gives CASSEVHGGSPYGYTF.

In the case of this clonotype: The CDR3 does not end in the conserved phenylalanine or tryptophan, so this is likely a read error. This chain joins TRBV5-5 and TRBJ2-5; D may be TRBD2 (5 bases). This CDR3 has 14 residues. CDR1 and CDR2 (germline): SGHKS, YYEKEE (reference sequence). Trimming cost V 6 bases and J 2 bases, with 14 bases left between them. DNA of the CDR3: TGTGCCAGCAACCTGGAACGGGGACAAGAGACCCAGTACTGC. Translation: CASNLERGQETQYC.

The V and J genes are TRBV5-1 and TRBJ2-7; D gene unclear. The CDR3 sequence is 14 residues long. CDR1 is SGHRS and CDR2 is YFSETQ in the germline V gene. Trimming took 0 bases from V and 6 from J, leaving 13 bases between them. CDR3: CASSLDSGPREQYF. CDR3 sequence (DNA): TGCGCCAGCAGCTTGGACTCCGGCCCGCGCGAGCAGTACTTC.

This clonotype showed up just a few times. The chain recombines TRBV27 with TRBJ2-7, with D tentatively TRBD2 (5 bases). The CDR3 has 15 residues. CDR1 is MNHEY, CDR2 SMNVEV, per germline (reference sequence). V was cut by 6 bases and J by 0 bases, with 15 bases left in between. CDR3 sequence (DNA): TGTGCCAGCAGAACGGGGTGGGCGAGCTCCTACGAGCAGTACTTC. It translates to CASRTGWASSYEQYF.

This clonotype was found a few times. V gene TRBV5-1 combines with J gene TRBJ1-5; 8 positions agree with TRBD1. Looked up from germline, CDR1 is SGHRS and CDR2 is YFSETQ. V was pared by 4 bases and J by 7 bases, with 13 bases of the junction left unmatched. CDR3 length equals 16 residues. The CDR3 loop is CASSRGATGQGQPQHF. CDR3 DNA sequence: TGCGCCAGCAGCCGGGGGGCCACAGGACAGGGCCAGCCCCAGCATTTT.

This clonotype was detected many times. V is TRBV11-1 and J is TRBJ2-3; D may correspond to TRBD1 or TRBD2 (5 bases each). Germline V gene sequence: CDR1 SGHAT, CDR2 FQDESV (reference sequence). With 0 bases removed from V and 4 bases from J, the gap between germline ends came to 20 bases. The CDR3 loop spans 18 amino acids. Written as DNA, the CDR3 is TGTGCCAGCAGCTTAGCGGGGGTCCCCACTCGTTCCGCAGATACGCAGTATTTT. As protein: CASSLAGVPTRSADTQYF.

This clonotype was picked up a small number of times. The CDR3, as DNA: TGTGCCAGCAGCGCCGGGACTAGCCCCTCCTACAATGAGCAGTTCTTC. Amino acid sequence: CASSAGTSPSYNEQFF. This chain uses TRBV7-7 with TRBJ2-1, with 9 bases identical to TRBD2. Germline values: CDR1 SSHAT, CDR2 FNYEAQ (reference sequence). The ends lost 5 bases at V and 0 bases at J; junction bases unmatched: 5. The CDR3 loop spans 16 amino acids.

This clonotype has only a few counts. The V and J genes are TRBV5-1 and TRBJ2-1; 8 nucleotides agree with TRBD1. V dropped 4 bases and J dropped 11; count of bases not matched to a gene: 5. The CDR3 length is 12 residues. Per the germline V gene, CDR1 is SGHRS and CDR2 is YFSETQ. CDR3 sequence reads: CASSIRQGQQFF. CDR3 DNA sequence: TGCGCCAGCAGCATACGACAGGGGCAGCAGTTCTTC.

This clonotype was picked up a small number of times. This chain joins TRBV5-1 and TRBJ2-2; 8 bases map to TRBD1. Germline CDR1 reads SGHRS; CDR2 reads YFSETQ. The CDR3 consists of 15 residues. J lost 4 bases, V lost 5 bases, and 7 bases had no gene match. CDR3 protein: CASSPRDRPTGELFF. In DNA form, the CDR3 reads TGCGCCAGCAGTCCTCGGGACAGGCCCACCGGGGAGCTGTTTTTT. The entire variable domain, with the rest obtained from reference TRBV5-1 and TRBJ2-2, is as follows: KAGVTQTPRYLIKTRGQQVTLSCSPISGHRSVSWYQQTPGQGLQFLFEYFSETQRNKGNFPGRFSGRQFSNSRSEMNVSTLELGDSALYLCASSPRDRPTGELFFGEGSRLTVL.